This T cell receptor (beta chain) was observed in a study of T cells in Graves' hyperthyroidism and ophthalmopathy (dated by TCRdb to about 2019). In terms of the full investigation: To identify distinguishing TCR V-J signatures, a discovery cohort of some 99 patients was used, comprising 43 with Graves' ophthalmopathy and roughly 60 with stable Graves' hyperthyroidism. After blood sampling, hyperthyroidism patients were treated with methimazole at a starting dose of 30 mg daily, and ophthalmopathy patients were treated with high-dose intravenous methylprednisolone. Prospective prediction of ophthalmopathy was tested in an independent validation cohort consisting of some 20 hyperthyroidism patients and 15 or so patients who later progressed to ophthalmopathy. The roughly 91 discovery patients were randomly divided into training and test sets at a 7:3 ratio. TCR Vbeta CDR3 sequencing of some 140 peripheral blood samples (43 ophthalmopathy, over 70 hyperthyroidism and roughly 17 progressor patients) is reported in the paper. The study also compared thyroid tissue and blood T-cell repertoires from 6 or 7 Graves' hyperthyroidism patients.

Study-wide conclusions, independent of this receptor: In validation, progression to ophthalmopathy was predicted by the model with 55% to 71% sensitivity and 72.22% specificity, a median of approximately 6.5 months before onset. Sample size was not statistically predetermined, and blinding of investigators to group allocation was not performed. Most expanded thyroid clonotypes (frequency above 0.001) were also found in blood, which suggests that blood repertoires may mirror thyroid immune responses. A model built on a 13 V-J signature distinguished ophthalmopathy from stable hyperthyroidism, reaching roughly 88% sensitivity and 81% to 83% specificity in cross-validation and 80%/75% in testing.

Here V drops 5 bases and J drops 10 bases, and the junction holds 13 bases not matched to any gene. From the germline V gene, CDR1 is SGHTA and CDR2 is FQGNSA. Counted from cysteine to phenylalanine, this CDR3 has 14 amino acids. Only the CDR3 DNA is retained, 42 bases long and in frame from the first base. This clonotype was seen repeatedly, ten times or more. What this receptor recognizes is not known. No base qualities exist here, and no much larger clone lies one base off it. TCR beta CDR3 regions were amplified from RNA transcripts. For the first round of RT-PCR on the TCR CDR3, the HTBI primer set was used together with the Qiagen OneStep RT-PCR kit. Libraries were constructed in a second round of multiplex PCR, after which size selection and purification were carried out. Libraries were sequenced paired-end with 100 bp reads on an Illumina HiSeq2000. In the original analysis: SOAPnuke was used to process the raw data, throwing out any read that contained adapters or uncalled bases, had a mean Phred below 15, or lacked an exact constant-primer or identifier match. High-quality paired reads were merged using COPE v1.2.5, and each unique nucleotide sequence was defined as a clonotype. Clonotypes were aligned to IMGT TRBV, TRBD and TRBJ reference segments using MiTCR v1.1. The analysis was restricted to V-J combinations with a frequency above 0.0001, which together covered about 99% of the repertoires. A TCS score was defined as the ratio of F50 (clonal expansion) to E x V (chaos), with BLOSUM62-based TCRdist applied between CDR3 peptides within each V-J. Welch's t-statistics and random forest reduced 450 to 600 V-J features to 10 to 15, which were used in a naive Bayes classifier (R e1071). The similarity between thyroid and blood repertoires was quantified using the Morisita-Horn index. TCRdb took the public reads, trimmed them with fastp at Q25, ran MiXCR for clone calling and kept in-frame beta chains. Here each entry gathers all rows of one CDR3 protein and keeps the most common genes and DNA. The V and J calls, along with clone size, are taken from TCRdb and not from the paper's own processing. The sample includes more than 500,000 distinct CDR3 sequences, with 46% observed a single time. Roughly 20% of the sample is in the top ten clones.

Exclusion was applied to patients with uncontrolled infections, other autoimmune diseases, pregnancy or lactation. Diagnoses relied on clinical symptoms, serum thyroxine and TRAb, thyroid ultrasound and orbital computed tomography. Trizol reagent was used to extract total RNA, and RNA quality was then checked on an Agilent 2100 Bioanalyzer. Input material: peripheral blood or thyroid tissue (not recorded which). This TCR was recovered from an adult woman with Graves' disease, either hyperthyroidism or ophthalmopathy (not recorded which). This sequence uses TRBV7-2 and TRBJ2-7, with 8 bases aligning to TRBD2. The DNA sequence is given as TGTGCCAGCAGCCCGAAGCGGGAGATACCACTCCAGTACTTC. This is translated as CASSPKREIPLQYF. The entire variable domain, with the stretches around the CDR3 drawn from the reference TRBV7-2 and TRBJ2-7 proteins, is GAGVSQSPSNKVTEKGKDVELRCDPISGHTALYWYRQSLGQGLEFLIYFQGNSAPDKSGLPSDRFSAERTGGSVSTLTIQRTQQEDSAVYLCASSPKREIPLQYFGPGTRLTVT.